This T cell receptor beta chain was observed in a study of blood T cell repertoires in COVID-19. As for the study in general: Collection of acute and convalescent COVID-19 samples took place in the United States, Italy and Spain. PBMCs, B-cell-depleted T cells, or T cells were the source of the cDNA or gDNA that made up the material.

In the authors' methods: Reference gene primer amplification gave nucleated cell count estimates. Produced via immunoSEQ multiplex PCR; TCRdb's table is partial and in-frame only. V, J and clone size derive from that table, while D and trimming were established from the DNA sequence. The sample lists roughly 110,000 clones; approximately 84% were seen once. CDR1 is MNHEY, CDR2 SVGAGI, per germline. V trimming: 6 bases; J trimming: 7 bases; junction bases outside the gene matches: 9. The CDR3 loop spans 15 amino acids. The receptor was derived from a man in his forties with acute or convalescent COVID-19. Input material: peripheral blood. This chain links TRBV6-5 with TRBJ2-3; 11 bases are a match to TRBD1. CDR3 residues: CASSVLGQGANTQYF. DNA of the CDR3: TGTGCCAGCAGCGTTCTAGGACAGGGGGCGAATACGCAGTATTTT.